Sequencing of this T cell receptor beta chain was carried out in a study of human T cells and chemical hapten exposure. CDR1 KGHSH and CDR2 LQKENI come from the germline V gene. Trimming took off 4 bases at V and 6 bases at J, with 10 bases between the two ends. This CDR3 is 13 amino acids long. As originally analysed: Per-sample TCR counts ranged from roughly 23,224 to 750,000, median roughly 96,000. TCRdb fed the RACE reads into MiXCR, producing one record per CDR3 protein. These V and J calls rely on TCRdb rather than the paper's analysis. Of tens of thousands of distinct CDR3 sequences in the sample, about 7% were seen once. This clonotype was counted ten times or more. Indicated time point: pre-sensitization, week 0. As to treatment: therapeutic diphenylcyclopropenone sensitization with weekly scalp DPC. Blood draws came first, before each patch test. The authors' total RNA extraction used unfractionated whole blood.

The sequence was obtained from a woman in her twenties or thirties with alopecia areata. Some clones in this sample may be carry-over from other donors' samples. This sequence joins TRBV18 and TRBJ2-1; D not resolved. This specimen consisted of whole blood, obtained in connection with sensitization to the hapten diphenylcyclopropenone (DPC). DNA of the CDR3: TGTGCCAGCTCACGGTTGTTAGCCAATGAGCAGTTCTTC. It encodes CASSRLLANEQFF.